The sequence of this TCR beta chain was determined in a study of T cell responses to AZD1222 COVID-19 vaccine. Libraries were prepared by immunoSEQ multiplex PCR; TCRdb keeps only in-frame clonotypes and omits some of them. The table lists roughly 80,000 clones, 88% of them singletons, with approximately 5.4% in the top ten. About this clone: What it binds is unknown.

The germline V and J ends were trimmed by 3 bases and 2 bases, with 12 bases remaining between them. This CDR3 is 14 amino acids long. From germline, CDR1 is SGHNT and CDR2 YYREEE (reference sequence). Study outcomes and limitations: Increased Spike-specific TCR breadth and depth were observed after two AZD1222 doses. Vaccine-related CD4 TCRs covered spike, predominating at 160-218 and 743-854. Clonal diversity may have been underestimated in mostly white British donors. Baseline seropositives among AZD1222 recipients totaled only five to seven.

This sequence joins TRBV5-4 and TRBJ2-7; either TRBD1 or TRBD2 may supply D (6 bases each). This clonotype originated in an adult in good health. Sample: peripheral blood, taken on day 0 of MenACWY control vaccination. CDR3 loop: CASSSRGVPYEQYF. Written as DNA, the CDR3 is TGTGCCAGCAGCTCTAGGGGGGTGCCCTACGAGCAGTACTTC.